This section outlines one T cell receptor (beta chain) sequence together with its context. The germline gene is not matched at one end of the junction; a read error may be the cause. This sample is drawn from a study of tumor and adjacent non-tumor tissue in lung cancer. Overall study: Histology: 12 adenocarcinoma, a couple of squamous cell carcinoma, 1 small cell lung cancer.

A modified ARM-PCR protocol with three rounds of nested PCR amplified TCRbeta. TCRdb passed the multiplex PCR reads through MiXCR, listing each CDR3 protein once. The sample shows roughly 43,000 distinct CDR3 sequences, about three fifths of them seen only once. The template was RNA from unsorted bulk tissue. The normal lung tissue was taken more than 3 cm from the tumor edge. Newly diagnosed lung cancer patients had thoracic surgery in China, August–late 2014, without prior chemotherapy. Germline assignment: CDR1 SGHAT and CDR2 FQNNGV. This CDR3 comprises 15 residues. The source of this sequence is a man over 45 with non-small cell lung cancer. This chain joins TRBV11-2 and TRBJ2-7; 8 bases are a match to TRBD1. The material sequenced was distant non-tumor lung tissue. The CDR3 spells CASSSGTGRINEQYF. In nucleotides, the CDR3 is TGTGCCAGCAGCTCAGGGACAGGTAGAATCAACGAGCAGTATTTC. Based on the CDR3 plus reference TRBV11-2 and TRBJ2-7, the full variable domain is EAGVAQSPRYKIIEKRQSVAFWCNPISGHATLYWYQQILGQGPKLLIQFQNNGVVDDSQLPKDRFSAERLKGVDSTLKIQPAKLEDSAVYLCASSSGTGRINEQYFGPGTRLTVT.